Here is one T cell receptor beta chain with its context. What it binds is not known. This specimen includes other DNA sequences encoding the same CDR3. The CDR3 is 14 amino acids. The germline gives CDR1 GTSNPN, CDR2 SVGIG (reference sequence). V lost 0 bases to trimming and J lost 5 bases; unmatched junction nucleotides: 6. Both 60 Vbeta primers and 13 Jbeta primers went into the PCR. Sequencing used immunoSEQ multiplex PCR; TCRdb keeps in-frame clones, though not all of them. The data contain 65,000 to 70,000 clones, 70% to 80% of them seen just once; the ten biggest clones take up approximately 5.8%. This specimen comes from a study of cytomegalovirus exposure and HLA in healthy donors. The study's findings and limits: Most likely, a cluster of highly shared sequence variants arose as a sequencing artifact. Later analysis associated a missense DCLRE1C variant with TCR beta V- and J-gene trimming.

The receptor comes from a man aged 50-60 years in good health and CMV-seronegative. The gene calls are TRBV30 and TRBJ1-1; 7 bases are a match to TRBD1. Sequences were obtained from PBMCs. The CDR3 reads CAWSVKGARTEAFF. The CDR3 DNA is TGTGCCTGGAGTGTAAAGGGGGCGAGGACTGAAGCTTTCTTT. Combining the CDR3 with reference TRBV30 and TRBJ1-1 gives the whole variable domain SQTIHQWPATLVQPVGSPLSLECTVEGTSNPNLYWYRQAAGRGLQLLFYSVGIGQISSEVPQNLSASRPQDRQFILSSKKLLLSDSGFYLCAWSVKGARTEAFFGQGTRLTVV.